This TCR beta chain originates from a study of identical twins. A universal primer site was added by template switching, and unique molecular identifiers were carried by the cDNA. TCRdb used MiXCR to reprocess the 5' RACE reads, holding one entry per CDR3 protein. This table has 400,000 to 500,000 distinct CDR3 sequences, approximately 15% appearing once. Deletions cut 1 base from V and 3 bases from J, with 7 bases between. The V gene's germline CDR1 is LGHNA and CDR2 YNFKEQ. The CDR3 is made up of 13 amino acids. This sample also appeared in a second study, on yellow fever vaccine responses in identical twins. That source notes: Reportedly, the response of twins' T cells to the vaccine seemed partly convergent, partly personalized.

The sample consisted of CD4+ T cells sorted from blood. This receptor was identified in a woman between 18 and 29 years old in good health. The chain employs TRBV4-2 and TRBJ2-7; no clear D gene. CDR3 coding DNA: TGTGCCAGCAGCCAAGGGGCTTACTACGAGCAGTACTTC. Residues: CASSQGAYYEQYF.